Below are 6 T cell receptor beta chains sequenced from a single sample in a study of blood T cells in healthy people across ages (dated by TCRdb to between 2015 and 2017). The library was made by 5' RACE. The sequencer was an Illumina HiSeq 2500. A second PCR of roughly 7 to 11 cycles was performed with a sample-barcoded 5' primer and a J-beta primer mix. Starting from the raw public reads, TCRdb applied fastp trimming at Q25, assembled clones with MiXCR and retained in-frame beta chains. Entries that share a CDR3 protein sequence are merged under the most common genes and DNA. For this sample there are about 2 million distinct CDR3 sequences; around half appear just once. The ten largest make up 2.1% of the sample. Sequences were obtained from blood. Receptors originate from a woman aged 40-49 years in good health.

The chain employs TRBV20-1 and TRBJ1-2; the D gene is possibly TRBD1 (6 bases). Trimming pared 8 bases from V and 5 bases from J, leaving 21 bases between. CDR1 is DFQATT, CDR2 SNEGSKA, per germline (reference sequence). The CDR3 spans 14 residues. CDR3 bases: TGCAGTTCCGAGAGCAGGGGACCCTTATATGGCTACACCTTC. This codes for CSSESRGPLYGYTF.

The chain joins TRBV9 to TRBJ1-4; possibly TRBD1 for D (6 bases). The V and J ends lost 6 bases and 7 bases respectively, with 16 bases between them. The V gene's germline CDR1 is SGDLS and CDR2 YYNGEE. The CDR3 totals 14 residues. CDR3 residues: CASNRGRGFEKLFF. CDR3 nucleotides: TGTGCCAGCAACCGGGGGCGAGGGTTTGAAAAACTGTTTTTT.

This rearrangement joins TRBV9 to TRBJ2-2; D gene unclear. This CDR3 is built from 16 residues. With 2 bases removed from V and 2 bases from J, the gap between germline ends came to 13 bases. The germline V gene encodes CDR1 SGDLS and CDR2 YYNGEE. This CDR3 is CASSVAGPSNTGELFF. The CDR3 DNA is TGTGCCAGCAGCGTTGCCGGGCCTTCAAACACCGGGGAGCTGTTTTTT.

The chain combines TRBV7-9 with TRBJ1-2, with 9 bases fitting TRBD1. CDR1 and CDR2 (germline): SEHNR, FQNEAQ (reference sequence). The junction had 8 bases not matched to a gene; V was cut back by 5 bases and J by 4 bases. The CDR3 totals 15 residues. Written as DNA, the CDR3 is TGTGCCAGCAGCCCGGGGACAGGGTCTGCCTATGGCTACACCTTC. Amino acids: CASSPGTGSAYGYTF. Based on the CDR3 plus reference TRBV7-9 and TRBJ1-2, the full variable domain is DTGVSQNPRHKITKRGQNVTFRCDPISEHNRLYWYRQTLGQGPEFLTYFQNEAQLEKSRLLSDRFSAERPKGSFSTLEIQRTEQGDSAMYLCASSPGTGSAYGYTFGSGTRLTVV.

J is TRBJ1-5 and V is TRBV7-2; 7 positions agree with TRBD1. The germline gives CDR1 SGHTA, CDR2 FQGNSA. The J segment lost 5 bases and the V segment lost 6 bases, leaving 4 bases of the junction unmatched. This CDR3 contains 13 residues. In DNA, the CDR3 is TGTGCCAGCAGACCAGGGGGACATCAGCCCCAGCATTTT. This translates into CASRPGGHQPQHF.

CDR3 in DNA: TGTGCCACGGACGAGACAGGGGGTAGAGATGGCTACACCTTC. It specifies CATDETGGRDGYTF. V and J are TRBV6-6 and TRBJ1-2, with 9 bases lining up with TRBD1. CDR3 length: 14 amino acids. In germline, CDR1 is MNHNY, CDR2 SVGAGI (reference sequence). After removal of 10 bases from V and 6 bases from J, the junction contained 12 bases not matched to a gene.